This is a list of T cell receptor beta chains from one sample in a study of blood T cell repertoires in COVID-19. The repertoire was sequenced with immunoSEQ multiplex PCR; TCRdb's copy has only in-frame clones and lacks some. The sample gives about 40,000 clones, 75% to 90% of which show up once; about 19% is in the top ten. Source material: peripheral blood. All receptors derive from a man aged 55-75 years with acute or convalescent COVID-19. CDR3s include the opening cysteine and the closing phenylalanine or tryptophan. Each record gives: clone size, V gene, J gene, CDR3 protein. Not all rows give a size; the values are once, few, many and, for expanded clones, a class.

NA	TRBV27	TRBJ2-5	CASSLMGLAEQETQYF
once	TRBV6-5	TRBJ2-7	CASTAGPYEQYF
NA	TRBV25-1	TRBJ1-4	CASSDSPAEKLFF
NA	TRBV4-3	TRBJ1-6	CASSQGPRSSYNSPLHF
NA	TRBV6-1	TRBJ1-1	CASSDQGEVTEAFF
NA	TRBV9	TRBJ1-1	CASSDRVDTEAFF
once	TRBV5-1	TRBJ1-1	CASSLDRGVGTEAFF
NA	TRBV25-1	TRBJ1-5	CASSPGQPQHF
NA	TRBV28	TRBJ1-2	CASSLSTGGSYGYTF
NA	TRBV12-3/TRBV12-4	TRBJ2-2	CASSLSRQGGLFF
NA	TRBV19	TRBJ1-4	CASSIRTAQEKLFF
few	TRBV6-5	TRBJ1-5	CASRKQGAPNQPQHF
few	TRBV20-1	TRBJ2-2	CSASSGRGNTGELFF
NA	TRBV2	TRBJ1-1	CASSGNRQGSKPNTEAFF
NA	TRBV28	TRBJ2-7	CASEREPYEQYF
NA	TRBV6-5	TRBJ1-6	CASRGSRVSNSPLHF
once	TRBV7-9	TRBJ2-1	CASSLVGDIYNEQFF
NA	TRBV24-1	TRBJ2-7	CATSTGGKNEQYF
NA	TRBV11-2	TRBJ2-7	CASSISNEQYF
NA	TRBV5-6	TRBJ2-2	CASSLPPGGAGAGELFF
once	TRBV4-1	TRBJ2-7	CASSQEQASGTAVYYEQYF
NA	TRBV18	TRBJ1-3	CASSPGAPGNTIYF
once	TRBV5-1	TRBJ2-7	CASRETQGDEQYF